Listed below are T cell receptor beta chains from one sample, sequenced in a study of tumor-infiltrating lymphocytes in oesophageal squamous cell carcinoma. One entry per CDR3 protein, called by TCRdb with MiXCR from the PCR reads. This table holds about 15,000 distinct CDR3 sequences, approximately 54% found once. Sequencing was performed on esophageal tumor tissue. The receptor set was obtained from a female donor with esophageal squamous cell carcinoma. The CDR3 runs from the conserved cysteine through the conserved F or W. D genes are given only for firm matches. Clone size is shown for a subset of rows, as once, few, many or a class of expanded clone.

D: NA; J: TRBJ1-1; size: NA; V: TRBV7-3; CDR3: CASSERGMNTEAFF; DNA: TGTGCCAGCAGCGAACGGGGGATGAACACTGAAGCTTTCTTT
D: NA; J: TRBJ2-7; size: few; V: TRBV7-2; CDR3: CASSSPIRGMVSYEQYF; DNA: TGTGCCAGCAGCTCCCCGATTCGGGGTATGGTCTCCTACGAGCAGTACTTC
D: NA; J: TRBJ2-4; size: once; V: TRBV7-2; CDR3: CASSLSTLTRGLYF; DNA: TGTGCCAGCAGCTTGTCCACTTTAACCCGGGGGTTGTACTTC
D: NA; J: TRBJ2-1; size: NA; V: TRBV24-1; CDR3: CATSDNSANYNEQFF; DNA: TGTGCCACCAGTGATAATAGCGCGAACTACAATGAGCAGTTCTTC
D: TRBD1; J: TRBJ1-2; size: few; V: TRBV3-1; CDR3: CASSRGTAYTF; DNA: TGTGCCAGCAGCCGAGGGACAGCGTACACCTTC
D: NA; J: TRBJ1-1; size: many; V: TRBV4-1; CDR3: CASSQEKIGGSSAFF; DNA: TGCGCCAGCAGCCAAGAAAAAATCGGTGGCAGCTCGGCTTTCTTT
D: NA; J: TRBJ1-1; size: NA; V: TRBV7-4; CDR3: CASSLGVVGGAFF; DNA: TGTGCCAGCAGCTTAGGGGTCGTGGGAGGGGCTTTCTTT
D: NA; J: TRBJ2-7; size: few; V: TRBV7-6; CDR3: CASSSLRYEQYF; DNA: TGTGCCAGCAGCTCACTGCGGTACGAGCAGTACTTC
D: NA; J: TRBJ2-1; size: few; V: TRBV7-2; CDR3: CASNRLDSRDEQFF; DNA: TGTGCCAGCAACCGACTGGACTCCCGAGATGAGCAGTTCTTC
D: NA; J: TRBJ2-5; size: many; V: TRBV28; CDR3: CASSRGLTQYF; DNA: TGTGCCAGCAGTCGCGGGTTGACCCAGTACTTC
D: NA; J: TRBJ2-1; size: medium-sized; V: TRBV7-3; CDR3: CASSSRGNLGSYNEQFF; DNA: TGTGCCAGCAGCTCAAGGGGGAATCTAGGCTCCTACAATGAGCAGTTCTTC
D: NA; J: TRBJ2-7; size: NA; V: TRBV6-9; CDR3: CASSYMGAGYYEQYF; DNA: TGTGCCAGCAGTTACATGGGGGCAGGGTACTACGAGCAGTACTTC
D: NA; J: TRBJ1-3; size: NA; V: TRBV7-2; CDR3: CASSPGAGGISSGNTIYF; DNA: TGTGCCAGCAGCCCCGGCGCTGGGGGAATTTCCTCTGGAAACACCATATATTTT
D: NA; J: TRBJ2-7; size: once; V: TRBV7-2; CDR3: CASSLAREFYEQYF; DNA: TGTGCCAGCAGCTTAGCCAGGGAGTTCTACGAGCAGTACTTC
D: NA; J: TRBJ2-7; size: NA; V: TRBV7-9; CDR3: CASSPTLSEQYF; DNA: TGTGCCAGCAGCCCCACACTCTCCGAGCAGTACTTC
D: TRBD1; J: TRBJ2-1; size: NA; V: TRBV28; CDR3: CASSWDRDQGNEQFF; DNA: TGTGCCAGCAGTTGGGACAGGGACCAGGGAAATGAGCAGTTCTTC
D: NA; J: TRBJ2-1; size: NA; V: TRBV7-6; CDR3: CASSLGFSNEQFF; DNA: TGTGCCAGCAGCTTAGGGTTCTCTAATGAGCAGTTCTTC
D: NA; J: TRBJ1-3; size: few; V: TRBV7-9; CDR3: CASTRDRSGNTIYF; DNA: TGTGCCAGCACCCGAGACAGGTCTGGAAACACCATATATTTT
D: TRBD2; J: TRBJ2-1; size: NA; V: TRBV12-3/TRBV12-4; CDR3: CASSPPGASGRGGRWNEQFF; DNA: TGTGCCAGCAGCCCCCCCGGGGCTAGCGGGAGAGGGGGTCGATGGAATGAGCAGTTCTTC
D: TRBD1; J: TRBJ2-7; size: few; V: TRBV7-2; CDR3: CASSYRTGAYEQYF; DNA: TGTGCCAGCAGCTACCGGACAGGGGCCTACGAGCAGTACTTC
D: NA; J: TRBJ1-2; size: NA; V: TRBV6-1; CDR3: CASSYGTNYGYTF; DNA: TGTGCCAGCAGTTACGGCACAAACTATGGCTACACCTTC
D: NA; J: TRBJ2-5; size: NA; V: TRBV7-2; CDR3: CASSFGDPETQYF; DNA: TGTGCCAGCAGCTTCGGCGATCCAGAGACCCAGTACTTC
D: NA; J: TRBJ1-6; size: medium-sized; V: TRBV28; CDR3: CASSPPGGRNSPLHF; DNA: TGTGCCAGCAGTCCTCCGGGGGGCCGGAATTCACCCCTCCACTTT
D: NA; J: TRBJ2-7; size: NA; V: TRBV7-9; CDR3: CASSLSGGDPYEQYF; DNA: TGTGCCAGCAGCTTATCGGGTGGAGACCCGTACGAGCAGTACTTC
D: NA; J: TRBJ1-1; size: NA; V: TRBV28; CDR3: CASSDTGTEAFF; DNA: TGTGCCAGCAGTGACACGGGGACTGAAGCTTTCTTT
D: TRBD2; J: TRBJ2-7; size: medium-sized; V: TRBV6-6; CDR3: CASSYDLSGRYGTHEQYF; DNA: TGTGCCAGCAGTTACGATCTTAGCGGGAGATACGGGACCCACGAGCAGTACTTC
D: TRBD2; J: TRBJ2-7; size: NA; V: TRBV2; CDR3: CASSVSSPGTEGLAGALQYYEQYF; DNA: TGTGCCAGCAGTGTCTCTTCTCCTGGGACAGAGGGACTAGCGGGAGCTCTTCAATACTACGAGCAGTACTTC
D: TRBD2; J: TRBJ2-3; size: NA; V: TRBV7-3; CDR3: CASSSQSGRGDTQYF; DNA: TGTGCCAGCAGCTCACAGAGCGGGAGAGGAGATACGCAGTATTTT
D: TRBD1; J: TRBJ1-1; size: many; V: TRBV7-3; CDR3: CASSPTGGTEAFF; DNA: TGTGCCAGCAGCCCTACAGGGGGCACTGAAGCTTTCTTT
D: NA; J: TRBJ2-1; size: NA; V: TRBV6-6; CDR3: CATTADSLGEQFF; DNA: TGTGCCACCACGGCTGATTCCCTTGGGGAGCAGTTCTTC
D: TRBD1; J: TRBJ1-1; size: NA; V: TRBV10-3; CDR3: CAISESNVWTGTEAFF; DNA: TGTGCCATCAGTGAGTCGAATGTGTGGACAGGCACTGAAGCTTTCTTT
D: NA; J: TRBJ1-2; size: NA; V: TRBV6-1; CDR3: CASSEANNYGYTF; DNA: TGTGCCAGCAGTGAAGCGAATAACTATGGCTACACCTTC
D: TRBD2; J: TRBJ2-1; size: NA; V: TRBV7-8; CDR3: CASSYTTSGTYNEQFF; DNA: TGTGCCAGCAGCTATACGACTAGCGGAACCTACAATGAGCAGTTCTTC
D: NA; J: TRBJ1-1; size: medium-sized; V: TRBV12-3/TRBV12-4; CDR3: CASRMTGNTEAFF; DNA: TGTGCCAGCAGGATGACGGGGAACACTGAAGCTTTCTTT
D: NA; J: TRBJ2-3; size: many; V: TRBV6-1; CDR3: CASSDRGGGDLTDTQYF; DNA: TGTGCCAGCAGTGATAGAGGCGGCGGAGACCTCACAGATACGCAGTATTTT
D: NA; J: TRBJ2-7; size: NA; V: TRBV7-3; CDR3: CASSLATVYHEQYF; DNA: TGTGCCAGCAGCTTAGCCACTGTATACCACGAGCAGTACTTC
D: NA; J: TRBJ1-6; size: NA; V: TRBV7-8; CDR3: CASSRLRVGDPNSPLHF; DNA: TGTGCCAGCAGCCGCCTTCGGGTGGGGGACCCTAATTCACCCCTCCACTTC
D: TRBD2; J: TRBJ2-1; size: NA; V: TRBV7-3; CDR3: CASSLAGGPISYNEQFF; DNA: TGTGCCAGCAGCTTAGCGGGGGGGCCTATTTCCTACAATGAGCAGTTCTTC
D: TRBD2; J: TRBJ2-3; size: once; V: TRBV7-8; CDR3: CASTSLAGMDTQYF; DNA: TGTGCCAGCACTTCTTTAGCGGGAATGGATACGCAGTATTTT
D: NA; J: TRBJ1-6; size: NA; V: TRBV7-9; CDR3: CASSFGMNSPLHF; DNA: TGTGCCAGCAGCTTTGGGATGAATTCACCCCTCCACTTT
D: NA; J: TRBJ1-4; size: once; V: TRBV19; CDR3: CASSIEAARNEKLFF; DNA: TGTGCCAGTAGTATAGAGGCGGCCAGGAATGAAAAACTGTTTTTT
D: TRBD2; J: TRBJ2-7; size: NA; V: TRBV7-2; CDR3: CASRIAGGYEQYF; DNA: TGTGCCAGCAGAATAGCGGGGGGTTACGAGCAGTACTTC